This T cell receptor (beta chain) was captured by sequencing in a study of T cell repertoires in cytomegalovirus infection (dated by TCRdb to about 2019). About the investigation overall: Recently identified HLA-C-restricted CMV epitopes, whose presentation resists viral immunomodulation, were targeted by peptide stimulations together with well-studied HLA-B-restricted epitopes. Because public TCR beta signatures pointed to carriage of CMV infection together with the matching HLA type, the HLA type of each donor mattered for the analysis. Study-wide conclusions, independent of this receptor: Cumulative frequency of public TCR beta family members discriminated carriers of CMV infection plus the relevant HLA type in this cohort and an independent roughly 330-donor cohort. In the ex vivo response, HLA-C-restricted CMV-specific TCR beta clonotypes were dominant, and in two of eight donors the single most frequent clonotype came from this HLA-C-restricted group.

The treatment or condition label corresponds to: in vitro stimulation with specific CMV peptide epitopes to enrich CMV-specific T cells. CDR1 and CDR2, per the germline V gene (reference sequence), are MNHNY and SVGAGI. The V end loses 5 bases and the J end loses 3 bases, and a stretch of 7 bases separates them. The cysteine opens and the phenylalanine closes a CDR3 of 13 amino acids. Only the CDR3 portion is preserved as DNA: 39 bases, with reading frame beginning at the first base. Sequenced on an Illumina HiSeq 1500. In TCRdb, the public reads were trimmed at Q25 with fastp and aligned with MiXCR, with productive beta chains retained. Here each entry gathers all rows of one CDR3 protein and keeps the most common genes and DNA. Present in this sample are 650,000 to 900,000 distinct CDR3 sequences, 30% to 35% of which were seen just once. 9.5% to 15% of the sample rests with the top ten. Note on this clonotype: Its recognized antigen is unknown. It has no much larger one-base neighbor in the sample; base qualities were not kept.

The source was cultured CD8+ T cells from PBMCs, collected from culture after CMV antigen stimulation. The sequence came from a human donor in good health (CMV status not recorded). Some clones in this sample may be carry-over from other donors' samples. Recombination connected TRBV6-6 to TRBJ2-2; no D gene call is confident. Here the CDR3 is given as CASSLQYTGELFF. The DNA sequence is TGTGCCAGCAGTCTACAGTACACCGGGGAGCTGTTTTTT.